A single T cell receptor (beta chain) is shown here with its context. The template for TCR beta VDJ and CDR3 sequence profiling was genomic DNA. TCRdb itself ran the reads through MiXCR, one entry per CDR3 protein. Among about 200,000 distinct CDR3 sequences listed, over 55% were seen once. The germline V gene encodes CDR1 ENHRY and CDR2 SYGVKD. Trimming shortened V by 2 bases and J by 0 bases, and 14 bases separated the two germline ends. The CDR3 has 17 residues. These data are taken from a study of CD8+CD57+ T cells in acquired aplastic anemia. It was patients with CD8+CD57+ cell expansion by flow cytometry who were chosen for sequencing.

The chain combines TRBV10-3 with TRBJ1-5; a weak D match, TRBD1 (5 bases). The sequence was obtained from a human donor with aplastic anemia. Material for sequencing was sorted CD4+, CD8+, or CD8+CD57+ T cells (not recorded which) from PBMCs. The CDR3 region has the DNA TGTGCCATCAGTGAGCCGGGACGGGGATTTAGCAATCAGCCCCAGCATTTT. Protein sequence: CAISEPGRGFSNQPQHF.